The rows below give T cell receptor beta chains drawn from one sample of a study of blood T cell repertoires in COVID-19. Profiled with immunoSEQ multiplex PCR; TCRdb holds only in-frame clones, not every one. The sample consists of about 220,000 clones, roughly 80% of them appearing once. Sample: peripheral blood. These receptors originate from a woman aged 55-70 years with acute or convalescent COVID-19. The CDR3 runs from the conserved cysteine through the conserved F or W. A D gene is named only where the DNA matches it firmly. Size tells how often a clone was seen (once, few, many) or the class of an expanded clone, and some rows leave it out.

v_call	j_call	clone_size	d_call	cdr3_nt	cdr3_aa
TRBV9	TRBJ2-7	NA	NA	TGTGCCAGCAGCGTAGGCAGCGGGTCCTACGAGCAGTACTTC	CASSVGSGSYEQYF
TRBV6-6	TRBJ2-1	NA	TRBD2	TGTGCCAGCAGACGACTACTAGCGGGGGGGTCTCACAATGAGCAGTTCTTC	CASRRLLAGGSHNEQFF
TRBV28	TRBJ1-5	NA	TRBD1	TGTGCCAGCAGTACGGGACAGGGGAATCAGCCCCAGCATTTT	CASSTGQGNQPQHF
TRBV5-8	TRBJ2-7	NA	TRBD2	TGTGCCAGCAGCGTACTAGCGGGGGTCGGTGAGCAGTACTTC	CASSVLAGVGEQYF
TRBV2	TRBJ1-1	NA	TRBD1	TGTGCCAGCAGTGAAGTTAAGGGGGCCGAAGCTTTCTTT	CASSEVKGAEAFF
TRBV19	TRBJ1-5	NA	NA	TGTGCCAGTAGTATCGGGACACCATATAGCAATCAGCCCCAGCATTTT	CASSIGTPYSNQPQHF
TRBV18	TRBJ1-1	few	NA	TGTGCCAGCTCATCACAAAACCACGCTGGCATGAACACTGAAGCTTTCTTT	CASSSQNHAGMNTEAFF
TRBV9	TRBJ2-7	NA	NA	TGTGCCAGCAGCGTAGGGCTAGAATCCTCCTACGAGCAGTACTTC	CASSVGLESSYEQYF
TRBV4-2	TRBJ1-1	once	NA	TGTGCCAGCAGCACTACGCCCGGGATGAACACTGAAGCTTTCTTT	CASSTTPGMNTEAFF
TRBV9	TRBJ2-7	NA	NA	TGTGCCAGCAGGGTCCCCAGGGTCACCCTGACGAGCTCCTACGAGCAGTACTTC	CASRVPRVTLTSSYEQYF
TRBV7-9	TRBJ2-1	NA	NA	TGTGCCAGCAGCCCTCCCAGCGGTAACAACTACAATGAGCAGTTCTTC	CASSPPSGNNYNEQFF
TRBV6-5	TRBJ2-2	NA	NA	TGTGCCAGCAGTTATAGTCGCGGGGACACCGGGGAGCTGTTTTTT	CASSYSRGDTGELFF
TRBV6-2/TRBV6-3	TRBJ1-3	NA	NA	TGTGCCAGCAGTTACCAGACAGGAAGAAACACCATATATTTT	CASSYQTGRNTIYF
TRBV5-1	TRBJ2-5	NA	NA	TGCGCCAGCAAGCCGGGACATGCGGCAGAGACCCAGTACTTC	CASKPGHAAETQYF
TRBV30	TRBJ1-5	few	NA	TGTGCCTGGAGTGCCTCGGGGATGGATCAGCCCCAGCATTTT	CAWSASGMDQPQHF